The clone carrying this T cell receptor (beta chain) has more than one count but fewer than ten. Its antigen is as yet unknown. The sample comes from a study of identical twins. CDR1 is LNHNV, CDR2 YYDKDF, per germline (reference sequence). The trim removed 3 bases at V and 4 bases at J, leaving 8 bases unmatched. There are 17 residues in the CDR3. General observations from the study: It was cross-sectional statistical analysis, not following the same donors, that the conclusions relied on.

After template switching added a universal primer site, the resulting cDNA carried unique molecular identifiers. MiXCR was run by TCRdb on the 5' RACE reads, yielding one entry per CDR3 protein. The table includes 350,000 or so distinct CDR3 sequences, 8.5% to 10% detected once. What was sequenced was naive T cells sorted from blood. The chain employs TRBV15 and TRBJ2-3; 12 bases map to TRBD2. The TCR sequence derives from a woman in her forties or fifties in good health. The CDR3 loop reads CATSRKRLAGAADTQYF. Here the CDR3 DNA reads TGTGCCACCAGCAGGAAAAGACTAGCGGGAGCTGCAGATACGCAGTATTTT. Full variable domain (remainder filled in from reference TRBV15 and TRBJ2-3): DAMVIQNPRYQVTQFGKPVTLSCSQTLNHNVMYWYQQKSSQAPKLLFHYYDKDFNNEADTPDNFQSRRPNTSFCFLDIRSPGLGDTAMYLCATSRKRLAGAADTQYFGPGTRLTVL.